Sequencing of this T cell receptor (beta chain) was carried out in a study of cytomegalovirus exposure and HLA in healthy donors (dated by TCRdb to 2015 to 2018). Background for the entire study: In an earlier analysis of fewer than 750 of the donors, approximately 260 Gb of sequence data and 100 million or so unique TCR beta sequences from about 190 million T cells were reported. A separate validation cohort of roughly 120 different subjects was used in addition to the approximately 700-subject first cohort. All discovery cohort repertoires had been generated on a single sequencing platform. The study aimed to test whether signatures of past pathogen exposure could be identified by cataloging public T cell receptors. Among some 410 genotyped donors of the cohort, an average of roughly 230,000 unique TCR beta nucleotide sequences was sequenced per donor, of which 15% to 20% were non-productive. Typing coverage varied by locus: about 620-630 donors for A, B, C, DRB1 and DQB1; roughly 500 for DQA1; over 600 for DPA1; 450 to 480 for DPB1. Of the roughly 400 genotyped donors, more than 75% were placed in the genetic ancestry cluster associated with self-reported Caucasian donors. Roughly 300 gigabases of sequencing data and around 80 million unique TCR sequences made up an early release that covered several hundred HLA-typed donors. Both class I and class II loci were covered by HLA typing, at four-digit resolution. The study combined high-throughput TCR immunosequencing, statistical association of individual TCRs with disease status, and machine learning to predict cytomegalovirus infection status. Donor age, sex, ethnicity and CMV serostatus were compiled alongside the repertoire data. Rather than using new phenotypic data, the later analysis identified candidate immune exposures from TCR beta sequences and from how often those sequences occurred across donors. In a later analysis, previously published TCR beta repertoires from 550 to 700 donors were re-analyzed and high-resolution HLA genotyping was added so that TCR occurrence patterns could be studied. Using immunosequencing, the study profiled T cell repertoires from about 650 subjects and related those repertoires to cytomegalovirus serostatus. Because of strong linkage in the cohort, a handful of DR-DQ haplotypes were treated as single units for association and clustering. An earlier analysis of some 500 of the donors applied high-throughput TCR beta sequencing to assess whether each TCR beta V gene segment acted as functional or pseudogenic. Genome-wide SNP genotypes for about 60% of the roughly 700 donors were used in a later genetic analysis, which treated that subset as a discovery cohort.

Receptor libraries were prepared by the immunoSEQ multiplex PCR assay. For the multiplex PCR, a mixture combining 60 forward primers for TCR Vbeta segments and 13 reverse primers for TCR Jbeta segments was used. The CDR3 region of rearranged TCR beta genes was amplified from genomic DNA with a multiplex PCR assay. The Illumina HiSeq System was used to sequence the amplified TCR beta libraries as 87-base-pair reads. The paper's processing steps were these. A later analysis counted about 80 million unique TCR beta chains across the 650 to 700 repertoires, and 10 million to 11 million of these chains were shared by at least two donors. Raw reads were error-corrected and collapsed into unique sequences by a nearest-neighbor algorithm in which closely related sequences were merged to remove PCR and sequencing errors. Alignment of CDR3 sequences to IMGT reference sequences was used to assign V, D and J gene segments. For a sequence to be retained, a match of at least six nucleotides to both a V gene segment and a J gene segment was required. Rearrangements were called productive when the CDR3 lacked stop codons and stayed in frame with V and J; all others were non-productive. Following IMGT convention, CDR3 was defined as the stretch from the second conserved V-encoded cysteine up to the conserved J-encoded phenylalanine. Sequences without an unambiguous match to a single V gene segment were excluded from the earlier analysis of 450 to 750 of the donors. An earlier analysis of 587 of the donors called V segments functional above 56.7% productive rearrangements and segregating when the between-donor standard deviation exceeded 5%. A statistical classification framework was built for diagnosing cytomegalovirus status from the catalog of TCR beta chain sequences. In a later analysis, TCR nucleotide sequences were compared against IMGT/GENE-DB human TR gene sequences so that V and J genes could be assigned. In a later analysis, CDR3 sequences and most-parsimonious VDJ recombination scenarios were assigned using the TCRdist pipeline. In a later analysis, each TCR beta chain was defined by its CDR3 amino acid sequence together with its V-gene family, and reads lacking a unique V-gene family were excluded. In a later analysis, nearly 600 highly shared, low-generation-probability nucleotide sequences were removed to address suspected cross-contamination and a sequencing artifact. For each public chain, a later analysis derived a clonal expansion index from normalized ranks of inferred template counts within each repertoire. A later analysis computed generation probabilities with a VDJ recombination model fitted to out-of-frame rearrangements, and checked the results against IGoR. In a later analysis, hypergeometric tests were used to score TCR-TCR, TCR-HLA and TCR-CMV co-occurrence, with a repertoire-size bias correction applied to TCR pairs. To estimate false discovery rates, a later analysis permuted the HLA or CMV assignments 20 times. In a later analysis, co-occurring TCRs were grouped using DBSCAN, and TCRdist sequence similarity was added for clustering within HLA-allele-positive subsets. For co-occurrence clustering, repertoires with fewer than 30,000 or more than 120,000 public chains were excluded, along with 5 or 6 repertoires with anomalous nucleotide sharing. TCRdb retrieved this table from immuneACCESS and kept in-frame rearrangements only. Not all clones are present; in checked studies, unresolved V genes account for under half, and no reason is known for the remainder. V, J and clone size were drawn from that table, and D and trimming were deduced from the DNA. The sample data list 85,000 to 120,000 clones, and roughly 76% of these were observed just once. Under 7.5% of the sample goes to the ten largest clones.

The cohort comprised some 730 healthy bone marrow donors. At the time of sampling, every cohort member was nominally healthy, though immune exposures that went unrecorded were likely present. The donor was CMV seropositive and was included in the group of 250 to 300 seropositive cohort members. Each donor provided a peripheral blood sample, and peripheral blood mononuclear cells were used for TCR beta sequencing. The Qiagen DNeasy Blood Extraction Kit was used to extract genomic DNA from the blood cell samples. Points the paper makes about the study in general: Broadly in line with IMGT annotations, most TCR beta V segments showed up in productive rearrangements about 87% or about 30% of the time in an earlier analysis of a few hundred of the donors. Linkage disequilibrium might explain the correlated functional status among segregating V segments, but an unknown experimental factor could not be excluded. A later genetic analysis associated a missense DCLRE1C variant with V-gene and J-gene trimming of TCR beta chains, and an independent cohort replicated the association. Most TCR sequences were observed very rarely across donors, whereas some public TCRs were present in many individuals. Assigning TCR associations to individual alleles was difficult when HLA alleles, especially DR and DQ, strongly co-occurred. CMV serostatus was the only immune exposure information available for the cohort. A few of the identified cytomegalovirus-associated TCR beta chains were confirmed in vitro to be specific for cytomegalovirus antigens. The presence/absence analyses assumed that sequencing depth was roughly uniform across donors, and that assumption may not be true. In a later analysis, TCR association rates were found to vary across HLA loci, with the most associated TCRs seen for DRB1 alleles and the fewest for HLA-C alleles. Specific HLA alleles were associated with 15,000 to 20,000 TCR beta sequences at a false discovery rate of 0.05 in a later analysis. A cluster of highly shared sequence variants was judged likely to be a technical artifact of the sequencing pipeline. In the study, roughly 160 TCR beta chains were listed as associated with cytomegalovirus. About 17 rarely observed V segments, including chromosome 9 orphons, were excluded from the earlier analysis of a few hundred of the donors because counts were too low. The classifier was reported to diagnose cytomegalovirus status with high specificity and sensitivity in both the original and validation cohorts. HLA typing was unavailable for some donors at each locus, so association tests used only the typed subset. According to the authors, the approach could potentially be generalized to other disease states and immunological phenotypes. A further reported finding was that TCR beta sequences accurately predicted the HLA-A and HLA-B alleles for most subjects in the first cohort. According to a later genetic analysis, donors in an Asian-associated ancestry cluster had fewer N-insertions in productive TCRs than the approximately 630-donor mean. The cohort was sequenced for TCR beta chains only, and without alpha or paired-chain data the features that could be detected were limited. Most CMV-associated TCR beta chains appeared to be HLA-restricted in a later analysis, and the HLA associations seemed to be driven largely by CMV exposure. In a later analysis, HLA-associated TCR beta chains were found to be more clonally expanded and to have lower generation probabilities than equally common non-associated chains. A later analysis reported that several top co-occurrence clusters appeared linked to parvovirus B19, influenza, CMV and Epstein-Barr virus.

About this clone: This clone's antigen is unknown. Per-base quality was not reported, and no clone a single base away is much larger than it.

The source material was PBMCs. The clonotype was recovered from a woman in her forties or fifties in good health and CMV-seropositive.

The CDR3 protein: CASSQANPGQGLINYGYTF. The nucleotide sequence reads as follows: TGCGCCAGCAGCCAAGCCAATCCGGGACAGGGCCTTATAAACTATGGCTACACCTTC. The rearrangement combines TRBV4-1 with TRBJ1-2; 9 bases in the middle match TRBD1. Compared with germline, V lacks 1 base and J lacks 2 bases; bases without a gene match: 14. The CDR1 and CDR2 encoded by the germline V gene are MGHRA and YSYEKL. Including the terminal cysteine and phenylalanine, the CDR3 comprises 19 residues. The entry retains the CDR3 DNA only, 57 bases that are in frame from base 1.